This T cell receptor beta chain was sequenced for a study of blood T cell repertoires in COVID-19. Study in general: COVID-19 samples from acute and convalescent phases originated in the United States, Italy and Spain.

V shed 2 bases and J shed 3 bases, with 7 bases lying between them. The CDR3 runs 13 residues. Per germline, CDR1 SGHAT and CDR2 FQNNGV. Generated by immunoSEQ multiplex PCR, the TCRdb table keeps only in-frame clones and is missing some. This sample has about 330,000 clones, with 85% found just once. The sequenced sample was peripheral blood. This chain links TRBV11-2 with TRBJ1-1; D call uncertain. The sequence came from a human donor in a cohort sampled during active COVID-19. The CDR3 coding sequence is TGTGCCAGCAGCTTATCGTCCGACACTGAAGCTTTCTTT. Its protein is CASSLSSDTEAFF.